This TCR beta chain was sequenced for a study of control samples from healthy donors and cancer patients. This clone was seen only once. Measured with immunoSEQ multiplex PCR; TCRdb has only the in-frame clones, and not every one. The data hold about 130,000 clones, with about 88% observed a single time. The sequencing sample was made of blood. This clonotype originated in a man over 45 in good health.

Written as DNA, the CDR3 is TGCGCCAGCAGCTTGGAGGGTACTCAGCCCCAGCATTTT. Translating gives CASSLEGTQPQHF. The chain links TRBV5-1 to TRBJ1-5; D is uncertain. Trimming left V 0 bases short and J 6 bases short, with 7 bases between. CDR1 SGHRS and CDR2 YFSETQ come from the germline V gene. The CDR3 is 13 residues long.